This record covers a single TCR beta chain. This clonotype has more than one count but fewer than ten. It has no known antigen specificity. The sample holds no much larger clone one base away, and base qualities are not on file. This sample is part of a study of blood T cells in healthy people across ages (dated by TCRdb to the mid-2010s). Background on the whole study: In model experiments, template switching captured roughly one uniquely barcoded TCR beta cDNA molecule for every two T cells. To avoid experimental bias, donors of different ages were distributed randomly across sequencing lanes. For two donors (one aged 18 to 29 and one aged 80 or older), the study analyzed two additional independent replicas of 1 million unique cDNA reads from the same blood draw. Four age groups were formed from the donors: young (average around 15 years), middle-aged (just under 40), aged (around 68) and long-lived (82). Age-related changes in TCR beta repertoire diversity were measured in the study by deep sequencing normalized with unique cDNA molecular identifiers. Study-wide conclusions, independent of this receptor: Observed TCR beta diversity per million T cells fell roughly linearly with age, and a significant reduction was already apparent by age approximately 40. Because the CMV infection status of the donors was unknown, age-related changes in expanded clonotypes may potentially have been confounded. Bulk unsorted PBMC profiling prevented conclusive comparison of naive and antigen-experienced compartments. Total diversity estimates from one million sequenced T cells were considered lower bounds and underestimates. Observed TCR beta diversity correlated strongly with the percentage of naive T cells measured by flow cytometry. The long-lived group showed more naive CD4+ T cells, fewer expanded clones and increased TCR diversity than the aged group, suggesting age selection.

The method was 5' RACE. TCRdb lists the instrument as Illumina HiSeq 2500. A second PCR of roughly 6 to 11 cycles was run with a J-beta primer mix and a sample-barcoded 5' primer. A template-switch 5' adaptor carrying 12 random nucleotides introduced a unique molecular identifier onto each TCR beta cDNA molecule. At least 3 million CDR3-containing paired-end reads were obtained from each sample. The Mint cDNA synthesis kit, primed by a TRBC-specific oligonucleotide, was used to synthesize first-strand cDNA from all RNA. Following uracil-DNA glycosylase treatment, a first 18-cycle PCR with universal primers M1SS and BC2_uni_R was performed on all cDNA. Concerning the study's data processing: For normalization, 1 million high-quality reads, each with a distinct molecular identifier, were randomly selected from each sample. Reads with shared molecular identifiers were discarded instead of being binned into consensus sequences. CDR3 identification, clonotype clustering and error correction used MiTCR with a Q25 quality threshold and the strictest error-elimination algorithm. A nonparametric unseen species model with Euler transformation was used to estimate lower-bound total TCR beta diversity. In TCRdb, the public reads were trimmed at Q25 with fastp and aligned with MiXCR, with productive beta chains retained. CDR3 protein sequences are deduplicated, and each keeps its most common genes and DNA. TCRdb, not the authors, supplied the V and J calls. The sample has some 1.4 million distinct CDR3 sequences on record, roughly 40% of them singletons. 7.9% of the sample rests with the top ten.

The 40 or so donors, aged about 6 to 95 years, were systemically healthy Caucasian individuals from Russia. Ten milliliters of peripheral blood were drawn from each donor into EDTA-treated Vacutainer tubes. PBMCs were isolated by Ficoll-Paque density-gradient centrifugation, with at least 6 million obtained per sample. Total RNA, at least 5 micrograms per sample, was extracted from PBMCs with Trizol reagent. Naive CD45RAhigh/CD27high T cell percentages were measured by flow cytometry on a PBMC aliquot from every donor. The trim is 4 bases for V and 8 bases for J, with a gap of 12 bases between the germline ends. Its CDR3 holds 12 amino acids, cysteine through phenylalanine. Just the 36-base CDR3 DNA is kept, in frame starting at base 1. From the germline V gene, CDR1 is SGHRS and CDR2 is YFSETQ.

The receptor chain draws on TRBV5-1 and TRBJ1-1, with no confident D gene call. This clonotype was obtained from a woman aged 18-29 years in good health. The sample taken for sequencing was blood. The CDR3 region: CASSEIGREAFF. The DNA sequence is TGCGCCAGCAGCGAGATCGGCAGGGAAGCTTTCTTT. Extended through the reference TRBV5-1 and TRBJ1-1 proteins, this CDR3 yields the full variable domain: KAGVTQTPRYLIKTRGQQVTLSCSPISGHRSVSWYQQTPGQGLQFLFEYFSETQRNKGNFPGRFSGRQFSNSRSEMNVSTLELGDSALYLCASSEIGREAFFGQGTRLTVV.